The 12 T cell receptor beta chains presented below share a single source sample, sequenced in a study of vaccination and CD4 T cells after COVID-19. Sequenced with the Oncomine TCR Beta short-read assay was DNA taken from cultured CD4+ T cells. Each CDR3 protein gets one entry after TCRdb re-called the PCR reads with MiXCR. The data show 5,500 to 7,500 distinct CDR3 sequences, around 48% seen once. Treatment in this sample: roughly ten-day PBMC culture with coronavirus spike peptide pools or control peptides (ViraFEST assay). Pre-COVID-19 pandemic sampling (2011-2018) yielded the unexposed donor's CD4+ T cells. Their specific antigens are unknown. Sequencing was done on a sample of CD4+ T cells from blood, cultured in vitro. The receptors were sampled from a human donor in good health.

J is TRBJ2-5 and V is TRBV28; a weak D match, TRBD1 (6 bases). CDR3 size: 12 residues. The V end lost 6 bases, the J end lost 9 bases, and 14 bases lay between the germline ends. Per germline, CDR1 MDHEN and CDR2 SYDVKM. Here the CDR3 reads CASRDTGRPQYF. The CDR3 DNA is TGTGCCAGCAGGGACACAGGGCGCCCCCAGTACTTC. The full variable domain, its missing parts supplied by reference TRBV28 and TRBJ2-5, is DVKVTQSSRYLVKRTGEKVFLECVQDMDHENMFWYRQDPGLGLRLIYFSYDVKMKEKGDIPEGYSVSREKKERFSLILESASTNQTSMYLCASRDTGRPQYFGPGTRLLVL.

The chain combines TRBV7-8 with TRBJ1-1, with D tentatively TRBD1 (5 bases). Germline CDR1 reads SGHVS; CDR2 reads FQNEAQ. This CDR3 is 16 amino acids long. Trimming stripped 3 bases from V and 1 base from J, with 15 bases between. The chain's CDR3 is CASSFKRTRGNTEAFF. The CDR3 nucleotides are TGTGCCAGCAGCTTTAAACGGACAAGGGGGAACACTGAAGCTTTCTTT.

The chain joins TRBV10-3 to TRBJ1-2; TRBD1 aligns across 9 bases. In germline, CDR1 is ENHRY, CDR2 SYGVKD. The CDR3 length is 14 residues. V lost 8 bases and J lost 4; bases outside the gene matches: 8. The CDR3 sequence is CAIFSDRGSYGYTF. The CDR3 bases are TGTGCCATCTTCTCAGACAGGGGGTCCTATGGCTACACCTTC.

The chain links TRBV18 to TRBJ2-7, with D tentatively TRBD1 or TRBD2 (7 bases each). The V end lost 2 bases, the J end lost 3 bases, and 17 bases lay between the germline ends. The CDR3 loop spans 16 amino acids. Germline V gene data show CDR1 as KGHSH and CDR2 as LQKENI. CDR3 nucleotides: TGTGCCAGCTCACCAGACAGGGAAAGCGGGGACTACGAGCAGTACTTC. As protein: CASSPDRESGDYEQYF.

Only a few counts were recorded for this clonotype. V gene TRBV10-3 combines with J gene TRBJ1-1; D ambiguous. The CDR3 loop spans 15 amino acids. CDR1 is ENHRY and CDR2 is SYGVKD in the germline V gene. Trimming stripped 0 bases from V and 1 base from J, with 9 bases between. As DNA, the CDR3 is TGTGCCATCAGTGAGTCGATTTTAACGAACACTGAAGCTTTCTTT. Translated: CAISESILTNTEAFF.

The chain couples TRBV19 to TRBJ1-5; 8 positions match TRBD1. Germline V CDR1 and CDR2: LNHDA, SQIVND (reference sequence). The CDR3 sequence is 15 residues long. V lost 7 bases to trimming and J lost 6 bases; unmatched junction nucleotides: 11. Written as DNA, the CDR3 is TGTGCCAGTATTCGTACAGGGGGTTTTGGTCAGCCCCAGCATTTT. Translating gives CASIRTGGFGQPQHF.

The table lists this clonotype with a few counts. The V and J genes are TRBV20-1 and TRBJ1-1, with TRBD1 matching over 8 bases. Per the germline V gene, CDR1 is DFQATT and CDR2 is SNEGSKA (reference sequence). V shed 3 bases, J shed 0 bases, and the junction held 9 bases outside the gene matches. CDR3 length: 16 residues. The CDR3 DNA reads TGCAGTGCTAGGAGGACAGGGCGGGTGATGAACACTGAAGCTTTCTTT. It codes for CSARRTGRVMNTEAFF.

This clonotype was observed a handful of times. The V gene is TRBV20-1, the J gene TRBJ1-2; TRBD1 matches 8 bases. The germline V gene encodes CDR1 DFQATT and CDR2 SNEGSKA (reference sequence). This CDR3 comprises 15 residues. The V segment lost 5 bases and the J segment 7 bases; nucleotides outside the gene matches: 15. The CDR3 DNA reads TGCAGTGCTCACCGACCCGGACAGGGCGGAGGTGGCTACACCTTC. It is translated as CSAHRPGQGGGGYTF.

The CDR3 DNA reads as TGTGCCAGCTCACCCAACAGGGGCGGGGATACGCAGTATTTT. Translated, it gives CASSPNRGGDTQYF. The rearrangement joins TRBV18 to TRBJ2-3; 7 bases match TRBD1. J gave up 6 bases and V 3 bases, and 6 bases lay outside the gene matches. CDR3 length: 14 residues. Germline CDR1 KGHSH, CDR2 LQKENI.

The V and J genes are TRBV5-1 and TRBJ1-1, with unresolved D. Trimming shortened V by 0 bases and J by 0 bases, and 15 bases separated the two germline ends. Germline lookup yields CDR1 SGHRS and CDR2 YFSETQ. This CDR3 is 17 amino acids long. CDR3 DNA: TGCGCCAGCAGCTTGGAGACGGACTTCCGTTTGAACACTGAAGCTTTCTTT. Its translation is CASSLETDFRLNTEAFF.

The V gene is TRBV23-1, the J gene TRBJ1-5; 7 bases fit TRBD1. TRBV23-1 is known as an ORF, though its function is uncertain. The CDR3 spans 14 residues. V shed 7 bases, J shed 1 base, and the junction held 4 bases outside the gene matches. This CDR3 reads CASTGGISNQPQHF. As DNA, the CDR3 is TGCGCCAGCACAGGGGGAATAAGCAATCAGCCCCAGCATTTT.

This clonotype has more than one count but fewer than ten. CDR3: CASRSGQRNNQPQHF. The CDR3 DNA reads as TGTGCCAGCCGTTCGGGACAGCGGAACAATCAGCCCCAGCATTTT. The rearrangement uses TRBV6-5 and TRBJ1-5, with TRBD1 identical over 7 bases. Trimming removed 8 bases from V and 3 bases from J; junction bases left unmatched: 10. Germline V gene data show CDR1 as MNHEY and CDR2 as SVGAGI. This CDR3 has 15 amino acids.